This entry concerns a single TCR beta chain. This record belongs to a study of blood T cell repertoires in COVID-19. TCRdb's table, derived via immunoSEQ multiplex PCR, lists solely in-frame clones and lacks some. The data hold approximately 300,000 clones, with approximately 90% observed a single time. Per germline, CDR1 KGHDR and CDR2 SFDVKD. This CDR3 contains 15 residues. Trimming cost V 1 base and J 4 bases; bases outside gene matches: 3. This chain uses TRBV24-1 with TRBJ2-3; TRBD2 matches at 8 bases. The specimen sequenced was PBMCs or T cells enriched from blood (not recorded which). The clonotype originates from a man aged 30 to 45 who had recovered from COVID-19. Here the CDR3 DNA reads TGTGCCACCAGTGATTTCGGGAGGGCGTCAGATACGCAGTATTTT. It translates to CATSDFGRASDTQYF.